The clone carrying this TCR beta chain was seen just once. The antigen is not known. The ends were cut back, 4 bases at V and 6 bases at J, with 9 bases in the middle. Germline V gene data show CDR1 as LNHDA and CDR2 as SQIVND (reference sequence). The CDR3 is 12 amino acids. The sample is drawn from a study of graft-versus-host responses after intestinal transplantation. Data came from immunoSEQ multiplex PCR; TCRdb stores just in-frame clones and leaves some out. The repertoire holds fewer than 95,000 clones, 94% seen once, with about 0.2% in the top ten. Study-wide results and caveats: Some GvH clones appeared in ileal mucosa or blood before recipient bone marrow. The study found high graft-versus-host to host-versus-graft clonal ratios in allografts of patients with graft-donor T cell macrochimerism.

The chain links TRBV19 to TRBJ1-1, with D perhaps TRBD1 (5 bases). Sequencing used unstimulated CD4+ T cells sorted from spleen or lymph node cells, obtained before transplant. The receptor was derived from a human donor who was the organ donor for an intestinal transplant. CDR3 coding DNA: TGTGCCAGTAGTACGGGGGTCCCTGAAGCTTTCTTT. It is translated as CASSTGVPEAFF.